Listed here are 18 T cell receptor beta chains from one sample, sequenced in a study of lymphopenia after photon versus proton radiotherapy. TCRdb's table, derived via immunoSEQ multiplex PCR, lists solely in-frame clones and lacks some. The sample includes around 66,000 clones, roughly 86% of them seen just once. Sequences were derived from peripheral blood, sampled from a patient treated with photon-based radiotherapy. The origin of the receptors is a man in his forties or fifties with gastric cancer.

The rearrangement uses TRBV9 and TRBJ2-3; no clear D gene. V was cut by 4 bases and J by 2 bases, with 14 bases left in between. Germline-derived CDR1 and CDR2 are SGDLS and YYNGEE. This CDR3 comprises 15 residues. In nucleotides, the CDR3 is TGTGCCAGCAGCCCCCTAGGACCGATCACAGATACGCAGTATTTT. The encoded protein is CASSPLGPITDTQYF. The entire variable domain, with the rest obtained from reference TRBV9 and TRBJ2-3, is as follows: DSGVTQTPKHLITATGQRVTLRCSPRSGDLSVYWYQQSLDQGLQFLIQYYNGEERAKGNILERFSAQQFPDLHSELNLSSLELGDSALYFCASSPLGPITDTQYFGPGTRLTVL.

The chain links TRBV7-6 to TRBJ1-2; D remains ambiguous. The CDR3 runs 15 residues. Germline loops: CDR1 SGHVS, CDR2 FNYEAQ. Trimming cost V 5 bases and J 4 bases, with 17 bases left between them. CDR3: CASSPRMERVYGYTF. The DNA for the CDR3 is TGTGCCAGCAGCCCACGCATGGAGCGGGTCTATGGCTACACCTTC.

The chain has TRBV5-1 and TRBJ2-2; 7 positions match TRBD1. The CDR3 has 16 residues. V lost 2 bases and J lost 0; bases outside the gene matches: 4. Germline CDR1 SGHRS, CDR2 YFSETQ. The CDR3 is CASSFGGQPNTGELFF. CDR3 coding DNA: TGCGCCAGCAGCTTTGGGGGACAGCCGAACACCGGGGAGCTGTTTTTT.

This chain joins TRBV5-1 and TRBJ2-7; D unclear. Trimming stripped 2 bases from V and 7 bases from J, with 7 bases between. This CDR3 contains 11 residues. Germline values: CDR1 SGHRS, CDR2 YFSETQ. In DNA, the CDR3 is TGCGCCAGCAGCTTTGAGTTGGAGCAGTACTTC. Protein sequence: CASSFELEQYF.

This clone was seen only once. This chain connects TRBV11-2 to TRBJ1-2; perhaps TRBD1 as D (6 bases). This CDR3 contains 14 residues. The V gene's germline CDR1 is SGHAT and CDR2 FQNNGV. V lost 2 bases and J lost 4, with 11 bases in between. CDR3 loop: CASSLQGLGYGYTF. In DNA, the CDR3 is TGTGCCAGCAGCTTACAGGGGCTGGGCTATGGCTACACCTTC.

The J gene is TRBJ2-5, the V gene TRBV5-1; 9 bases are a match to TRBD1. In germline, CDR1 is SGHRS, CDR2 YFSETQ. V was clipped by 0 bases and J by 4 bases; unmatched bases: 4. The CDR3 sequence is 15 residues long. CDR3 sequence (DNA): TGCGCCAGCAGCTTGGGGGGACAGGGTGGAGAGACCCAGTACTTC. Translating it yields CASSLGGQGGETQYF.

The chain is built from TRBV30 and TRBJ1-5; the D is unclear. The CDR3 loop spans 14 amino acids. CDR1 is GTSNPN, CDR2 SVGIG, per germline (reference sequence). V was pared by 5 bases and J by 0 bases, with 11 bases between. The CDR3 protein is CAWQGPNSNQPQHF. The CDR3 DNA is TGTGCCTGGCAAGGACCGAATAGCAATCAGCCCCAGCATTTT.

V is TRBV19 and J is TRBJ1-2, with 8 nucleotides matching TRBD1. Germline CDR1 reads LNHDA; CDR2 reads SQIVND (reference sequence). V was clipped by 6 bases and J by 7 bases; unmatched bases: 13. This CDR3 has 15 amino acids. This CDR3 is CASSVSTGDVGGYTF. CDR3 bases: TGTGCCAGTAGCGTCTCGACAGGGGATGTAGGTGGCTACACCTTC.

This chain uses TRBV30 with TRBJ2-7; the D is unclear. Trimming took 1 base from V and 3 from J, leaving 7 bases between them. The CDR3 runs to 12 residues. CDR1 and CDR2 (germline): GTSNPN, SVGIG (reference sequence). CDR3 loop: CAWSGVLYEQYF. The CDR3 region has the DNA TGTGCCTGGAGTGGGGTTCTCTACGAGCAGTACTTC.

V is TRBV2 and J is TRBJ2-1; D is unclear. The CDR3 is 11 amino acids. CDR1 and CDR2 from the germline V gene are SNHLY and FYNNEI. V was pared by 5 bases and J by 5 bases, with 4 bases between. As DNA, the CDR3 is TGTGCCAGCAGTCCCCACAATGAGCAGTTCTTC. This translates into CASSPHNEQFF.

This clone showed up just a few times. The gene calls are TRBV5-6 and TRBJ1-5; TRBD1 might be the D (5 bases). CDR1 and CDR2 (germline): SGHDT, YYEEEE. The CDR3 runs 15 residues. Trimming left V 2 bases short and J 6 bases short, with 15 bases between. The CDR3 region is CASSLRGVQGQPQHF. CDR3 sequence (DNA): TGTGCCAGCAGCTTAAGAGGGGTTCAGGGTCAGCCCCAGCATTTT.

In DNA form, the CDR3 reads TGCGCCAGCAGCAAGAACGGGGGCGTGTTAGATGGCTACACCTTC. As protein: CASSKNGGVLDGYTF. The chain recombines TRBV5-1 with TRBJ1-2, with D possibly matching TRBD1 (6 bases). From germline, CDR1 is SGHRS and CDR2 YFSETQ. This CDR3 contains 15 residues. V was cut by 4 bases and J by 6 bases, with 19 bases left in between.

The V gene is TRBV9, the J gene TRBJ2-2; 10 bases agree with TRBD2. CDR1 is SGDLS and CDR2 is YYNGEE in the germline V gene. The CDR3 consists of 15 residues. Germline trimming cut 4 bases from V and 6 bases from J; bases unmatched to any gene: 6. The CDR3 is CASSPGLAEAGELFF. The DNA for the CDR3 is TGTGCCAGCAGCCCTGGACTAGCGGAGGCCGGGGAGCTGTTTTTT.

The V gene is TRBV14, the J gene TRBJ1-1, with D uncertain. CDR1 is SGHDN, CDR2 FVKESK, per germline. Trimming removed 0 bases from V and 5 bases from J, with 16 bases in between. This CDR3 is built from 16 residues. CDR3 sequence reads: CASSQDTPLGWTEAFF. The CDR3 region has the DNA TGTGCCAGCAGCCAAGATACTCCTCTCGGGTGGACTGAAGCTTTCTTT.

J is TRBJ2-1 and V is TRBV28, with TRBD2 identical over 9 bases. V was pared by 2 bases and J by 0 bases, with 11 bases of the junction left unmatched. CDR1 is MDHEN and CDR2 is SYDVKM in the germline V gene. This CDR3 has 19 amino acids. The CDR3 region is CASSLGGGAPRSSYNEQFF. CDR3 in DNA: TGTGCCAGCAGTTTAGGCGGGGGGGCCCCCCGTAGCTCCTACAATGAGCAGTTCTTC.

The chain recombines TRBV18 with TRBJ1-6, with D perhaps TRBD1 (6 bases). Germline V gene lookup returns CDR1 KGHSH and CDR2 LQKENI. This CDR3 is built from 15 residues. With 1 base removed from V and 8 bases from J, the gap between germline ends came to 12 bases. CDR3 DNA: TGTGCCAGCTCACCACAAACAGGGCGAGATTCACCCCTCCACTTT. Protein: CASSPQTGRDSPLHF.

CDR3 coding DNA: TGTGCCAGCAGTTCCTGGGGGGGAGGGGGAGTGTTGGAGACCCAGTACTTC. This codes for CASSSWGGGGVLETQYF. The V and J genes are TRBV7-6 and TRBJ2-5; tentatively, D is TRBD2 (7 bases). This CDR3 spans 17 amino acids. V was pared by 6 bases and J by 5 bases, with 25 bases between. Germline V gives CDR1 SGHVS, CDR2 FNYEAQ.

This clone occurred once. The chain combines TRBV25-1 with TRBJ1-2; 8 positions match TRBD1. From germline, CDR1 is MGHDK and CDR2 SYGVNS. V gave up 6 bases and J gave up 5 bases; unmatched junction bases: 11. The CDR3 loop spans 15 amino acids. CDR3 region: CASSPNYRGFYGYTF. As DNA, the CDR3 is TGTGCCAGCAGCCCCAATTACAGGGGGTTTTATGGCTACACCTTC.